The clone carrying this TCR beta chain was recorded a few times. Its target is unknown. Tagging with unique molecular identifiers was a feature of the TCR beta cDNA libraries. T cells numbering about 0.9 to 11 million gave rise to a few hundred thousand cDNA molecules. Each CDR3 protein gets one entry after TCRdb re-called the PCR reads with MiXCR. The repertoire has about 460,000 distinct CDR3 sequences, under 55% of them found once; the top ten carry 9% to 14%. The sample comes from a study of post-analysis software for immune sequencing data. Study at large: Disease trajectories encompassed relapsing-remitting, secondary progressive and progressive-relapsing multiple sclerosis.

The V segment lost 8 bases and the J segment 10 bases; nucleotides outside the gene matches: 14. The germline gives CDR1 MNHEY, CDR2 SVGAGI. This CDR3 has 13 residues. Study-wide results and limits: The five TRBV segments detected at higher frequency in patients than in controls included TRBV5-6, TRBV5-1 and TRBV20-1. Multiple sclerosis was associated with a significant reduction in normalized Chao1 diversity relative to controls.

The specimen was blood. The receptor was derived from a girl under 18 with multiple sclerosis. V and J are TRBV6-5 and TRBJ2-7, with 7 nucleotides matching TRBD2. CDR3 in DNA: TGTGCCAGCCGGCTAGCGGCCTATGGGGCCCAGTACTTC. Translation: CASRLAAYGAQYF.